Each of the 6 T cell receptor beta chains below was sequenced from the same sample in a study of shared clonotypes between healthy human individuals. Here immunoSEQ multiplex PCR was the method, and the copy in TCRdb shows in-frame clones only, minus some. Of fewer than 600,000 clones listed, more than 70% were seen once; the top ten hold 12%. What was sequenced was PBMCs. These receptors all come from a woman aged 40 to 50 in good health. Some clones in this sample may be carry-over from other donors' samples.

Remarks on this clone: A far larger clone is off by one base, so a read error is likely. Other DNA variants within this sample encode the same CDR3. The chain has TRBV29-1 and TRBJ1-2; TRBD1 is a possible D gene (5 bases). This CDR3 contains 15 residues. Germline CDR1 and CDR2: SQVTM and ANQGSEA. V was cut by 6 bases and J by 1 base, with 18 bases left in between. CDR3 in amino acids: CSVNEDGGGNYGYTF. The CDR3 nucleotides read TGCAGCGTCAATGAGGACGGCGGGGGTAACTATGGCTACACCTTC.

V usage is TRBV7-3 and J usage is TRBJ2-7, with 7 bases lining up with TRBD1. The V and J ends lost 0 bases and 5 bases, in that order; junction bases with no gene match: 10. CDR3 length: 16 amino acids. CDR1 and CDR2 from the germline V gene are SGHTA and FQGTGA. CDR3 DNA sequence: TGTGCCAGCAGCTTAACCCACCAAACGACAGGGAACGAGCAGTACTTC. Translated, it gives CASSLTHQTTGNEQYF.

This clone was seen a few times. CDR3 protein: CASSVTSDQETQYF. DNA of the CDR3: TGTGCCAGCAGCGTGACTAGCGATCAAGAGACCCAGTACTTC. J is TRBJ2-5 and V is TRBV9; 8 bases line up with TRBD2. The CDR3 extends over 14 amino acids. Germline CDR1 SGDLS, CDR2 YYNGEE. The V gene end was trimmed by 2 bases and the J gene end by 2 bases; junction bases not matched to a gene: 2.

The rearrangement joins TRBV7-6 to TRBJ2-1, with D possibly matching TRBD2 (6 bases). V gave up 5 bases and J gave up 1 base, with 12 bases separating them. The CDR3 spans 15 residues. The germline gives CDR1 SGHVS, CDR2 FNYEAQ. The CDR3 nucleotides read TGTGCCAGCAGCCTGAGCGGGCCGTCCTACAATGAGCAGTTCTTC. Protein product: CASSLSGPSYNEQFF.

This chain joins TRBV4-3 and TRBJ2-7; tentative D call: TRBD2 (5 bases). Germline CDR1 is LGHNA and CDR2 is YSLEER. The CDR3 loop spans 14 amino acids. Trimming removed 4 bases at V and 4 bases at J, with 14 bases between. The CDR3 nucleotides read TGCGCCAGCAGCCGGGAACTAGTCCCGTACGAGCAGTACTTC. This encodes CASSRELVPYEQYF.

The J gene is TRBJ2-7, the V gene TRBV7-2; no definite D call. This CDR3 is 14 amino acids long. Germline values: CDR1 SGHTA, CDR2 FQGNSA. Trimming shortened V by 4 bases and J by 0 bases, and 10 bases separated the two germline ends. The CDR3 nucleotides read TGTGCCAGCAGCTCCACACAAGTCTCCTACGAGCAGTACTTC. Translated, it gives CASSSTQVSYEQYF. The variable domain in full, completed from reference TRBV7-2 and TRBJ2-7, reads GAGVSQSPSNKVTEKGKDVELRCDPISGHTALYWYRQSLGQGLEFLIYFQGNSAPDKSGLPSDRFSAERTGGSVSTLTIQRTQQEDSAVYLCASSSTQVSYEQYFGPGTRLTVT.